A selection of T cell receptor beta chains follows, all from one sample in a study of lymphopenia after photon versus proton radiotherapy. Profiled with immunoSEQ multiplex PCR; TCRdb holds only in-frame clones, not every one. This table holds about 50,000 clones, around 83% found once. The specimen was peripheral blood, collected from a patient treated with photon-based radiotherapy. These receptors all come from a man in his fifties or sixties with gastric cancer. CDR3s include the opening cysteine and the closing phenylalanine or tryptophan. A D gene is named only where the DNA matches it firmly. Clone size is shown for a subset of rows, as once, few, many or a class of expanded clone.

size	D	V	J	CDR3	DNA
once	-	TRBV2	TRBJ2-3	CASSESLPGALGNTQYF	TGTGCCAGCAGTGAAAGTCTGCCAGGGGCCCTAGGGAATACGCAGTATTTT
once	TRBD2	TRBV10-3	TRBJ2-2	CAISALAGVSTGELFF	TGTGCCATCAGTGCCTTAGCGGGAGTGTCGACCGGGGAGCTGTTTTTT
-	-	TRBV5-6	TRBJ2-1	CASKRTVSNEQFF	TGTGCCAGCAAAAGGACAGTCAGTAATGAGCAGTTCTTC
-	-	TRBV6-1	TRBJ2-7	CASRAEVLNYEQYF	TGTGCCAGCAGGGCAGAAGTCCTTAACTACGAGCAGTACTTC
-	TRBD1	TRBV10-1	TRBJ1-5	CASTRTGYNQPQHF	TGCGCCAGCACCCGGACAGGCTACAATCAGCCCCAGCATTTT
-	-	TRBV7-8	TRBJ1-3	CASSSVTGLLASSGNTIYF	TGTGCCAGCAGCTCGGTAACGGGACTGCTTGCGAGCTCTGGAAACACCATATATTTT
-	-	TRBV29-1	TRBJ1-2	CSVEGRGAGNYGYTF	TGCAGCGTAGAAGGACGGGGCGCTGGTAACTATGGCTACACCTTC
-	TRBD2	TRBV4-3	TRBJ2-7	CASSQGGSGIYEQYF	TGCGCCAGCAGCCAAGGTGGTAGCGGGATCTACGAGCAGTACTTC
-	-	TRBV10-3	TRBJ2-7	CAIEGYEQYF	TGTGCCATTGAGGGTTACGAGCAGTACTTC
-	TRBD2	TRBV2	TRBJ2-1	CASMRLARSYNEQFF	TGTGCCAGCATGCGACTAGCGCGCTCCTACAATGAGCAGTTCTTC
few	TRBD1	TRBV29-1	TRBJ2-1	CSALGGTGYNEQFF	TGCAGCGCTCTAGGGGGGACAGGTTACAATGAGCAGTTCTTC
-	-	TRBV6-5	TRBJ1-4	CASSYSIGGGNEKLFF	TGTGCCAGCAGTTACTCGATCGGGGGGGGAAATGAAAAACTGTTTTTT
-	TRBD1	TRBV27	TRBJ2-2	CASRRDREITGELFF	TGTGCCAGCAGACGGGACAGGGAAATAACCGGGGAGCTGTTTTTT
-	TRBD1	TRBV5-4	TRBJ1-1	CASSLGDRDTEAFF	TGTGCCAGCAGCTTGGGGGACAGAGACACTGAAGCTTTCTTT
-	TRBD2	TRBV5-4	TRBJ2-5	CASSLALAGQETQYF	TGTGCCAGCAGCTTGGCGCTAGCGGGGCAAGAGACCCAGTACTTC
-	-	TRBV10-3	TRBJ1-5	CAISEKGLDSNQPQHF	TGTGCCATCAGTGAGAAGGGTCTCGATAGCAATCAGCCCCAGCATTTT
few	-	TRBV7-9	TRBJ1-5	CASTAFSNQPQHF	TGTGCCAGCACAGCGTTCAGCAATCAGCCCCAGCATTTT
-	-	TRBV30	TRBJ2-3	CALNTVGTDTQYF	TGTGCCTTAAATACCGTCGGCACAGATACGCAGTATTTT
-	-	TRBV18	TRBJ1-1	CASSPGQNTEAFF	TGTGCCAGCTCACCTGGCCAGAACACTGAAGCTTTCTTT
-	-	TRBV5-6	TRBJ2-7	CASSLGTGKKDEQYF	TGTGCCAGCAGCTTGGGCACAGGGAAGAAGGACGAGCAGTACTTC
-	TRBD2	TRBV7-9	TRBJ2-1	CASSFNRASGSFSYNEQFF	TGTGCCAGCAGCTTTAATAGGGCTAGCGGGAGTTTCTCCTACAATGAGCAGTTCTTC
-	TRBD1	TRBV25-1	TRBJ2-1	CASSEAQGADNEQFF	TGTGCCAGCAGTGAAGCCCAGGGGGCGGACAATGAGCAGTTCTTC
once	-	TRBV2	TRBJ2-1	CASGPGYEQFF	TGTGCCAGCGGACCCGGGTATGAGCAGTTCTTC
-	TRBD1	TRBV19	TRBJ2-7	CASSEGQTVPYEQYF	TGTGCCAGTAGTGAGGGACAGACAGTCCCCTACGAGCAGTACTTC
few	-	TRBV15	TRBJ2-7	CATSRLGPLSSEQYF	TGTGCCACCAGCAGATTAGGTCCTTTATCATCCGAGCAGTACTTC
-	TRBD2	TRBV14	TRBJ2-1	CASSQATLAGGDEQFF	TGTGCCAGCAGCCAAGCTACACTAGCGGGAGGGGATGAGCAGTTCTTC
-	TRBD2	TRBV5-4	TRBJ2-1	CASSRPGLGGNEQFF	TGTGCCAGCAGTCGCCCGGGACTAGGAGGGAATGAGCAGTTCTTC
once	-	TRBV25-1	TRBJ2-3	CASSELGYTQYF	TGTGCCAGCAGTGAATTGGGGTATACGCAGTATTTT
-	TRBD1	TRBV7-2	TRBJ1-3	CASKGTASGNTIYF	TGTGCCAGCAAGGGGACAGCCTCTGGAAACACCATATATTTT
-	TRBD2	TRBV4-2	TRBJ2-7	CASSFERGSSYEQYF	TGTGCCAGCAGCTTCGAGCGGGGTAGCTCCTACGAGCAGTACTTC
-	TRBD2	TRBV7-9	TRBJ2-3	CASPGTSDTDTQYF	TGTGCCAGCCCCGGGACTAGCGACACAGATACGCAGTATTTT
-	-	TRBV29-1	TRBJ2-5	CSVGQREETQYF	TGCAGCGTTGGACAGCGCGAAGAGACCCAGTACTTC
-	TRBD1	TRBV6-6	TRBJ1-1	CASSSTGGVTEAFF	TGTGCCAGCAGTTCGACAGGGGGGGTCACTGAAGCTTTCTTT
-	-	TRBV7-2	TRBJ1-3	CASSLARGSGNTIYF	TGTGCCAGCAGCTTAGCGCGAGGGTCTGGAAACACCATATATTTT
-	TRBD1	TRBV5-6	TRBJ2-1	CASSYGTEYNEQFF	TGTGCCAGCAGCTACGGGACAGAGTACAATGAGCAGTTCTTC
-	-	TRBV4-2	TRBJ2-4	CASSQDQGIIQYF	TGTGCCAGCAGCCAAGACCAGGGAATCATTCAGTACTTC
-	TRBD2	TRBV7-9	TRBJ2-1	CASRSTSGGNEQFF	TGTGCCAGCAGGTCGACTAGCGGGGGGAATGAGCAGTTCTTC
-	-	TRBV5-1	TRBJ2-7	CASSWDGQDYEQYF	TGCGCCAGCAGCTGGGACGGACAAGACTACGAGCAGTACTTC
-	TRBD2	TRBV10-2	TRBJ2-1	CASSERLSGLAVQFF	TGCGCCAGCAGCGAGAGGCTTTCCGGACTAGCGGTGCAGTTCTTC
-	-	TRBV10-3	TRBJ2-7	CAISPGQGEQYF	TGTGCCATCAGCCCAGGGCAGGGTGAGCAGTACTTC
-	-	TRBV19	TRBJ1-2	CASRIGLLKTDNYGYTF	TGTGCCAGTAGGATTGGACTACTAAAGACGGATAACTATGGCTACACCTTC
-	-	TRBV11-2	TRBJ2-1	CASSLGALANNEQFF	TGTGCCAGCAGCTTAGGTGCTCTAGCGAACAATGAGCAGTTCTTC
-	TRBD1	TRBV9	TRBJ2-1	CASSGPGTGVNEQFF	TGTGCCAGCAGCGGACCCGGGACAGGGGTAAATGAGCAGTTCTTC
-	-	TRBV28	TRBJ2-5	CASSSPTLQLKTQYF	TGTGCCAGCAGTTCGCCGACCCTCCAGCTAAAGACCCAGTACTTC
-	TRBD1	TRBV7-9	TRBJ1-1	CASRDRELGEAFF	TGTGCCAGCAGAGACAGGGAACTAGGTGAAGCTTTCTTT
-	-	TRBV28	TRBJ2-7	CASSPSRSLGQREQYF	TGTGCCAGCAGTCCTAGTCGGTCGCTCGGCCAACGCGAGCAGTACTTC
-	TRBD1	TRBV10-3	TRBJ1-5	CAISGGTGDNQPQHF	TGTGCCATCAGTGGGGGGACAGGGGACAATCAGCCCCAGCATTTT
-	TRBD1	TRBV6-1	TRBJ2-7	CASSDRGLSYEQYF	TGTGCCAGCAGTGACAGGGGGCTGTCCTACGAGCAGTACTTC
-	-	TRBV6-5	TRBJ2-7	CATRDGTSSYEQYF	TGTGCCACCAGGGACGGGACGAGCTCCTACGAGCAGTACTTC
few	-	TRBV7-9	TRBJ1-5	CASSLASGNQPQHF	TGTGCCAGCAGCTTAGCGAGCGGCAATCAGCCCCAGCATTTT
few	TRBD1	TRBV5-4	TRBJ2-1	CASSLTDRTYNEQFF	TGTGCCAGCAGCTTAACGGACAGGACCTACAATGAGCAGTTCTTC
-	-	TRBV18	TRBJ1-3	CASSPIGQFQGGNTIYF	TGTGCCAGCTCACCAATAGGACAGTTTCAAGGTGGAAACACCATATATTTT
-	TRBD1	TRBV5-1	TRBJ2-7	CASSFTGQSAYEQYF	TGCGCCAGCAGCTTCACGGGACAGAGCGCCTACGAGCAGTACTTC